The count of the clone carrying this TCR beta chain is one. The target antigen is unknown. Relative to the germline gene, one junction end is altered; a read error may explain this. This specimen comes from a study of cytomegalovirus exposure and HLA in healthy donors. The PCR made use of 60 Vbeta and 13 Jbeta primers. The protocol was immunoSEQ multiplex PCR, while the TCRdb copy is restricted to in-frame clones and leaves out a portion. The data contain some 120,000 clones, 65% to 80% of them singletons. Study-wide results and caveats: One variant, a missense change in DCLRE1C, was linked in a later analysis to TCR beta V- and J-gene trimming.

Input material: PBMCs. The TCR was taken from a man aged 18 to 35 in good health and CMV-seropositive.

The CDR3 DNA follows: TGTGCCATCAGTGAGGGGACAGGGAGTGAAGAACTGTTTTTT. It specifies CAISEGTGSEELFF. The rearrangement uses TRBV10-3 and TRBJ1-4; 9 bases are a match to TRBD1. The CDR3 length is 14 residues. Germline V gene sequence: CDR1 ENHRY, CDR2 SYGVKD.